This T cell receptor beta chain originates from a study of blood T cell repertoires in COVID-19. Across the study: PBMCs, B-cell-depleted T cells, or T cells provided the cDNA or gDNA that made up the material.

The CDR3 has 13 residues. The V gene's germline CDR1 is GTSNPN and CDR2 SVGIG (reference sequence). Trimming removed 5 bases at V and 3 bases at J, with 13 bases between. As handled by the study authors: Estimates of nucleated cell counts were drawn from the amplification of reference gene primers. Clones were sequenced by immunoSEQ multiplex PCR, and TCRdb holds only the in-frame ones, with some missing. Clone size and the V and J calls come from that table; the DNA yielded D and trimming. The sample lists under 450,000 clones; about 91% were seen once. This clone was observed a handful of times. The chain uses TRBV30 and TRBJ1-1; D ambiguous. This receptor was identified in a woman aged 45-59 years with COVID-19, enrolled during active disease. The sequenced sample was peripheral blood. In DNA form, the CDR3 reads TGTGCCTGGGCACGGTCGGAGGACACTGAAGCTTTCTTT. This translates into CAWARSEDTEAFF.